This TCR beta chain was profiled in a study of T cell repertoires in cytomegalovirus infection. For the study at large: Used in the study were CMV epitopes, some recently identified and HLA-C-restricted, others well-studied and HLA-B-restricted. Public signatures in TCR beta pointed to CMV infection and matching HLA type.

This clonotype was counted many times. No antigen is known for it. Study-level points and caveats: Cumulative public TCR beta family frequency identified CMV carriers with the relevant HLA.

Germline assignment: CDR1 SGHVS and CDR2 FNYEAQ. The ends were cut back, 2 bases at V and 2 bases at J, with 10 bases in the middle. The CDR3 contains 16 residues. TCRdb used MiXCR to reprocess the reads, holding one entry per CDR3 protein. The data hold roughly 340,000 distinct CDR3 sequences, with under 35% observed a single time. V and J are TRBV7-6 and TRBJ1-6; tentative D call: TRBD1 (5 bases). The sample in question was cultured PBMCs, obtained from culture after CMV antigen stimulation. This sequence was found in a human donor in good health (CMV status not recorded). Some clones in this sample may be carry-over from other donors' samples. CDR3 in amino acids: CASSLTGIAYNSPLHF. The CDR3 region has the DNA TGTGCCAGCAGCTTAACAGGAATAGCCTATAATTCACCCCTCCACTTT.